The present T cell receptor (beta chain) was sequenced within a study of blood T cell repertoires in COVID-19. Study-level background: Sites in the United States, Italy and Spain provided acute and convalescent COVID-19 samples. T cells, B-cell-depleted T cells, or PBMCs supplied cDNA or gDNA.

Per the original methods: Amplifying reference gene primers gave estimates of nucleated cell counts. Clones were sequenced by immunoSEQ multiplex PCR, and TCRdb holds only the in-frame ones, with some missing. V and J calls and clone size are copied from that table; D and trimming were computed from the DNA. The data contain 400,000 to 500,000 clones, 70% to 90% of them singletons. The germline CDR1 and CDR2 sequences are MNHEY and SVGAGI. V lost 2 bases to trimming and J lost 7 bases; unmatched junction nucleotides: 8. CDR3 size: 16 residues. The study recruited people aged about 18 to 95 years across around 23 US areas.

The chain combines TRBV6-5 with TRBJ2-2, with 9 bases aligning to TRBD2. Sequenced material: PBMCs or T cells enriched from blood (not recorded which). The receptor was isolated from a woman aged 18-29 years who had been exposed to COVID-19. As DNA, the CDR3 is TGTGCCAGCAGTTACCTGGGACTAGCTCGGGGCGGGGAGCTGTTTTTT. As protein: CASSYLGLARGGELFF.